The 15 T cell receptor beta chains in this list originate from one sample, sequenced in a study of shared clonotypes between healthy human individuals. Clones were sequenced by immunoSEQ multiplex PCR, and TCRdb holds only the in-frame ones, with some missing. This sample has roughly 2,300,000 clones, with 80% to 95% found just once. Sequencing used naive CD4+ T cells from PBMCs. Specified subset: CD45RA+ positively selected. All receptors derive from a man aged 18 to 30 in good health. Some clones in this sample may be carry-over from other donors' samples.

A remark on this clone: Other DNA variants within this sample encode the same CDR3. The rearrangement joins TRBV2 to TRBJ1-1; no reliable D call. There are 13 residues in the CDR3. V shed 3 bases and J shed 1 base, with 6 bases lying between them. Per germline, CDR1 SNHLY and CDR2 FYNNEI. The CDR3 bases are TGTGCCAGCAGTGACGGTTGGAACACTGAAGCTTTCTTT. Protein sequence: CASSDGWNTEAFF.

This clone has a single count. This chain joins TRBV4-1 and TRBJ1-2, with 7 bases lining up with TRBD1. CDR3 size: 16 residues. The germline V gene has CDR1 MGHRA and CDR2 YSYEKL. V shed 1 base and J 0 bases; nucleotides not matched to a gene: 5. The CDR3 is CASSQASQGPNYGYTF. CDR3 DNA sequence: TGCGCCAGCAGCCAAGCCTCACAGGGGCCTAACTATGGCTACACCTTC.

The rearrangement uses TRBV11-2 and TRBJ2-1, with D hard to call. The CDR3 contains 11 residues. CDR1 is SGHAT, CDR2 FQNNGV, per germline. With 6 bases removed from V and 8 bases from J, the gap between germline ends came to 8 bases. The CDR3 region is CASRAFDEQFF. CDR3 nucleotides: TGTGCCAGCAGGGCCTTCGATGAGCAGTTCTTC.

V usage is TRBV7-9 and J usage is TRBJ1-1; D may be TRBD1 (5 bases). Trimming shortened V by 2 bases and J by 5 bases, and 15 bases separated the two germline ends. In germline, CDR1 is SEHNR, CDR2 FQNEAQ (reference sequence). The CDR3 sequence is 15 residues long. In nucleotides, the CDR3 is TGTGCCAGCAGCTTATCCGGTTCGAGGGGAACTGAAGCTTTCTTT. The encoded protein is CASSLSGSRGTEAFF. Full variable domain (outside the CDR3, taken from reference TRBV7-9 and TRBJ1-1): DTGVSQNPRHKITKRGQNVTFRCDPISEHNRLYWYRQTLGQGPEFLTYFQNEAQLEKSRLLSDRFSAERPKGSFSTLEIQRTEQGDSAMYLCASSLSGSRGTEAFFGQGTRLTVV.

This chain links TRBV2 with TRBJ2-3; D not resolved. Trimming removed 2 bases from V and 2 bases from J, with 17 bases in between. From germline, CDR1 is SNHLY and CDR2 FYNNEI. The CDR3 runs 17 residues. The CDR3 coding sequence is TGTGCCAGCAGTGAAATGAAAGGGTTCCCATCCACAGATACGCAGTATTTT. Amino acid sequence: CASSEMKGFPSTDTQYF. Full variable domain (remainder filled in from reference TRBV2 and TRBJ2-3): EPEVTQTPSHQVTQMGQEVILRCVPISNHLYFYWYRQILGQKVEFLVSFYNNEISEKSEIFDDQFSVERPDGSNFTLKIRSTKLEDSAMYFCASSEMKGFPSTDTQYFGPGTRLTVL.

This sequence joins TRBV7-8 and TRBJ1-6; D is uncertain. This CDR3 region has 15 residues. Germline CDR1 reads SGHVS; CDR2 reads FQNEAQ. Between the trimmed V and J ends, which lost 1 base and 7 bases, there was a span of 11 bases. DNA for the CDR3: TGTGCCAGCAGCTTAGTATCCCATCGAAATTCACCCCTCCACTTT. Protein sequence: CASSLVSHRNSPLHF.

The rearrangement links TRBV5-6 to TRBJ2-7, with 12 positions matching TRBD1. This CDR3 has 14 residues. Unmatched junction bases numbered 3, after V lost 3 bases and J lost 5 bases. In germline, CDR1 is SGHDT, CDR2 YYEEEE. The DNA for the CDR3 is TGTGCCAGCAGCTGGCGGGACAGGGGGCACGAGCAGTACTTC. This sequence encodes CASSWRDRGHEQYF.

The CDR3 here is CASSLAGDRDYGYTF. CDR3 nucleotide sequence: TGTGCCAGCAGCTTGGCCGGGGATCGGGACTATGGCTACACCTTC. The V call is TRBV5-5, the J call TRBJ1-2; D remains unclear. CDR3 length equals 15 residues. Germline CDR1 is SGHKS and CDR2 is YYEKEE (reference sequence). The V end lost 0 bases, the J end lost 3 bases, and 12 bases lay between the germline ends.

The chain links TRBV9 to TRBJ1-1; 7 nucleotides align to TRBD1. The junction had 10 bases not matched to a gene; V was cut back by 4 bases and J by 7 bases. The CDR3 loop spans 14 amino acids. Germline V gene sequence: CDR1 SGDLS, CDR2 YYNGEE. This CDR3 reads CASSRQGTLGEAFF. The CDR3 DNA reads as TGTGCCAGCAGCAGACAGGGTACCCTCGGTGAAGCTTTCTTT. Filled out from reference TRBV9 and TRBJ1-1, the complete variable domain reads DSGVTQTPKHLITATGQRVTLRCSPRSGDLSVYWYQQSLDQGLQFLIQYYNGEERAKGNILERFSAQQFPDLHSELNLSSLELGDSALYFCASSRQGTLGEAFFGQGTRLTVV.

The gene calls are TRBV2 and TRBJ2-5, with 7 bases aligning to TRBD1. CDR1 is SNHLY, CDR2 FYNNEI, per germline. The CDR3 extends over 15 amino acids. V trimming: 7 bases; J trimming: 3 bases; junction bases outside the gene matches: 11. CDR3 in amino acids: CASKIYRGVEETQYF. CDR3 coding DNA: TGTGCCAGCAAGATATACAGGGGAGTAGAAGAGACCCAGTACTTC.

The chain uses TRBV4-1 and TRBJ1-1; 10 nucleotides agree with TRBD1. The CDR3 is 13 amino acids. Unmatched junction bases numbered 5, after V lost 2 bases and J lost 11 bases. Germline V gives CDR1 MGHRA, CDR2 YSYEKL. The DNA of the CDR3 is TGCGCCAGCAGCCAAACCGGGACAGGGGAGGCTTTCTTT. Translated, it gives CASSQTGTGEAFF.

V usage is TRBV23-1 and J usage is TRBJ2-7, with 7 bases matching TRBD2. TRBV23-1 is marked as an open reading frame, function uncertain. The CDR3 spans 14 residues. The V segment lost 11 bases and the J segment 0 bases; nucleotides outside the gene matches: 10. DNA of the CDR3: TGCGCCCGACGGGGGGAGCTTAGCTCCTACGAGCAGTACTTC. It is translated as CARRGELSSYEQYF.

Of note for this clone: Other DNA sequences from this sample encode an identical CDR3 as well. This chain uses TRBV7-2 with TRBJ2-3; D ambiguous. The CDR3 extends over 14 amino acids. V was cut by 1 base and J by 1 base, with 6 bases left in between. Germline V gene data show CDR1 as SGHTA and CDR2 as FQGNSA. CDR3 in DNA: TGTGCCAGCAGCTTAGTATCCGGCACAGATACGCAGTATTTT. Translated: CASSLVSGTDTQYF. The complete variable domain, with remaining parts taken from reference TRBV7-2 and TRBJ2-3, reads GAGVSQSPSNKVTEKGKDVELRCDPISGHTALYWYRQSLGQGLEFLIYFQGNSAPDKSGLPSDRFSAERTGGSVSTLTIQRTQQEDSAVYLCASSLVSGTDTQYFGPGTRLTVL.

This rearrangement joins TRBV11-2 to TRBJ2-1, with D perhaps matching TRBD2 (5 bases). V shed 2 bases and J shed 2 bases, with 13 bases lying between them. CDR1 and CDR2 from the germline V gene are SGHAT and FQNNGV. The CDR3 sequence is 16 residues long. The CDR3 region is CASSLFVGEAYNEQFF. CDR3 nucleotides: TGTGCCAGCAGCTTATTTGTCGGGGAAGCCTACAATGAGCAGTTCTTC.

V and J are TRBV14 and TRBJ1-1; the D gene is possibly TRBD1 (5 bases). Germline loops: CDR1 SGHDN, CDR2 FVKESK. Trimming removed 4 bases at V and 4 bases at J, with 10 bases between. The CDR3 sequence is 13 residues long. This chain's CDR3 is CASSLSTGTEAFF. DNA for the CDR3: TGTGCCAGCAGCCTATCAACAGGCACTGAAGCTTTCTTT.